This TCR beta chain is drawn from a study of T-cell reconstitution after alpha-beta-depleted transplantation in children. CDR1 is MGHRA and CDR2 is YSYEKL in the germline V gene. CDR3 length equals 16 residues. Trimming took off 2 bases at V and 4 bases at J, with 15 bases between the two ends. This clonotype has at least ten counts. Construction of the TCRbeta library involved unique molecular identifiers. TCRdb passed the PCR reads through MiXCR, listing each CDR3 protein once. Here the sample spans 80,000 to 95,000 distinct CDR3 sequences, 6.5% to 8.5% being singletons. V is TRBV4-1 and J is TRBJ2-1; weak D call: TRBD1 (6 bases). Sequenced material: PBMCs from the stem cell graft donor, taken from the stem cell graft. The receptor comes from a human donor who donated a stem cell graft to a child with congenital amegakaryocytic thrombocytopenia. CDR3 loop: CASSQPGTHTYNEQFF. CDR3 DNA: TGCGCCAGCAGCCAACCCGGGACACATACTTACAATGAGCAGTTCTTC.